The rows below give T cell receptor beta chains drawn from one sample of a study of early T cells in non-severe SARS-CoV-2 infection. TCRdb independently ran MiXCR on the 5' RACE reads; one entry per CDR3 protein. This table holds fewer than 120,000 distinct CDR3 sequences, 10% to 15% found once. The source was whole blood, collected at baseline. These receptors all come from an adult who was a healthcare worker with PCR-confirmed SARS-CoV-2 infection or an uninfected control (not recorded which). Both conserved end residues are part of each CDR3. Fields, in order: clone size, J gene, D gene, V gene, CDR3 protein, CDR3 DNA. D genes are given only for firm matches. Size is omitted from some rows. Given values are once, few, many or a class for expanded clones.

abundance: NA
j_gene: TRBJ2-6
d_gene: TRBD2
v_gene: TRBV2
CDR3aa: CASSTTSGSGANVLTF
CDR3nt: TGTGCCAGCAGCACGACTAGCGGCTCTGGGGCCAACGTCCTGACTTTC

abundance: few
j_gene: TRBJ2-7
d_gene: TRBD1
v_gene: TRBV7-9
CDR3aa: CASSAGTGTYEQYF
CDR3nt: TGTGCCAGCAGCGCCGGGACAGGGACCTACGAGCAGTACTTC

abundance: NA
j_gene: TRBJ1-2
d_gene: NA
v_gene: TRBV12-3/TRBV12-4
CDR3aa: CASSLTGGYTF
CDR3nt: TGTGCCAGCAGTTTAACAGGTGGCTACACCTTC

abundance: few
j_gene: TRBJ2-3
d_gene: NA
v_gene: TRBV28
CDR3aa: CASRPGHSSADTQYF
CDR3nt: TGTGCCAGCAGACCGGGACACTCTTCGGCAGATACGCAGTATTTT

abundance: few
j_gene: TRBJ2-7
d_gene: NA
v_gene: TRBV20-1
CDR3aa: CSARDQQGISYEQYF
CDR3nt: TGCAGTGCTAGAGATCAGCAGGGGATTTCCTACGAGCAGTACTTC

abundance: NA
j_gene: TRBJ2-3
d_gene: TRBD2
v_gene: TRBV9
CDR3aa: CASSVGGLAGLTDTQYF
CDR3nt: TGTGCCAGCAGCGTTGGCGGACTAGCGGGACTCACAGATACGCAGTATTTT

abundance: NA
j_gene: TRBJ2-1
d_gene: TRBD1
v_gene: TRBV18
CDR3aa: CASSIGTGGDEQFF
CDR3nt: TGTGCCAGCTCAATCGGGACAGGGGGCGATGAGCAGTTCTTC

abundance: few
j_gene: TRBJ2-5
d_gene: NA
v_gene: TRBV4-2
CDR3aa: CASSQERYQETQYF
CDR3nt: TGTGCCAGCAGCCAAGAGCGGTACCAAGAGACCCAGTACTTC

abundance: many
j_gene: TRBJ1-5
d_gene: NA
v_gene: TRBV12-3/TRBV12-4
CDR3aa: CASSMGLRGNQPQHF
CDR3nt: TGTGCCAGCAGCATGGGACTTAGGGGCAATCAGCCCCAGCATTTT

abundance: few
j_gene: TRBJ2-7
d_gene: TRBD1
v_gene: TRBV6-2/TRBV6-3
CDR3aa: CASSWTGTNEQYF
CDR3nt: TGTGCCAGCAGTTGGACAGGGACCAACGAGCAGTACTTC

abundance: many
j_gene: TRBJ1-5
d_gene: NA
v_gene: TRBV10-2
CDR3aa: CATDQYRTQPQHF
CDR3nt: TGCGCCACCGATCAGTATAGGACTCAGCCCCAGCATTTT

abundance: NA
j_gene: TRBJ2-1
d_gene: TRBD2
v_gene: TRBV29-1
CDR3aa: CSVGASGRAEQFF
CDR3nt: TGCAGCGTTGGGGCTAGCGGGAGGGCTGAGCAGTTCTTC

abundance: few
j_gene: TRBJ2-7
d_gene: TRBD1
v_gene: TRBV6-2/TRBV6-3
CDR3aa: CASSYPTGTYEQYF
CDR3nt: TGTGCCAGCAGTTACCCGACAGGGACCTACGAGCAGTACTTC

abundance: NA
j_gene: TRBJ1-6
d_gene: NA
v_gene: TRBV11-2
CDR3aa: CASSFAFRQSNSPLHF
CDR3nt: TGTGCCAGCAGCTTTGCTTTTAGGCAGAGTAATTCACCCCTCCACTTT

abundance: NA
j_gene: TRBJ2-3
d_gene: NA
v_gene: TRBV6-1
CDR3aa: CASSEDWTDPDTQYF
CDR3nt: TGTGCCAGCAGTGAAGATTGGACGGACCCAGATACGCAGTATTTT

abundance: few
j_gene: TRBJ2-3
d_gene: TRBD1
v_gene: TRBV4-1
CDR3aa: CASSPLTGADTQYF
CDR3nt: TGCGCCAGCAGCCCATTGACAGGGGCAGATACGCAGTATTTT

abundance: NA
j_gene: TRBJ2-7
d_gene: TRBD2
v_gene: TRBV5-1
CDR3aa: CASSLALGLAGPGEQYF
CDR3nt: TGCGCCAGCAGCTTGGCCTTAGGACTAGCGGGACCGGGCGAGCAGTACTTC

abundance: few
j_gene: TRBJ1-1
d_gene: TRBD1
v_gene: TRBV11-2
CDR3aa: CASSLTPGQGVATEAFF
CDR3nt: TGTGCCAGCAGCTTAACACCGGGCCAGGGGGTCGCCACTGAAGCTTTCTTT

abundance: NA
j_gene: TRBJ1-1
d_gene: NA
v_gene: TRBV5-1
CDR3aa: CASSSDGQNTEAFF
CDR3nt: TGCGCCAGCAGCTCCGACGGCCAGAACACTGAAGCTTTCTTT

abundance: few
j_gene: TRBJ1-1
d_gene: NA
v_gene: TRBV7-2
CDR3aa: CASSSGVVGNTEAFF
CDR3nt: TGTGCCAGCAGCTCAGGGGTGGTGGGGAACACTGAAGCTTTCTTT

abundance: many
j_gene: TRBJ2-7
d_gene: TRBD1
v_gene: TRBV6-6
CDR3aa: CASSSGTGGSPAYEQYF
CDR3nt: TGTGCCAGCAGCTCCGGGACAGGGGGCTCCCCGGCCTACGAGCAGTACTTC

abundance: NA
j_gene: TRBJ2-3
d_gene: NA
v_gene: TRBV25-1
CDR3aa: CASKSGFNTDTQYF
CDR3nt: TGTGCCAGCAAATCCGGATTCAATACAGATACGCAGTATTTT

abundance: few
j_gene: TRBJ1-1
d_gene: NA
v_gene: TRBV18
CDR3aa: CASSEGRSMNTEAFF
CDR3nt: TGTGCCAGCTCAGAGGGCAGGAGCATGAACACTGAAGCTTTCTTT

abundance: few
j_gene: TRBJ2-1
d_gene: NA
v_gene: TRBV5-1
CDR3aa: CASSFQGTNEQFF
CDR3nt: TGCGCCAGCAGCTTCCAGGGCACGAATGAGCAGTTCTTC

abundance: few
j_gene: TRBJ1-1
d_gene: NA
v_gene: TRBV15
CDR3aa: CATSRDRGSAEAFF
CDR3nt: TGTGCCACCAGCAGAGATAGGGGGAGCGCTGAAGCTTTCTTT

abundance: NA
j_gene: TRBJ1-4
d_gene: NA
v_gene: TRBV6-1
CDR3aa: CASSEAVTFATNEKLFF
CDR3nt: TGTGCCAGCAGTGAAGCGGTGACATTTGCAACTAATGAAAAACTGTTTTTT

abundance: few
j_gene: TRBJ1-2
d_gene: NA
v_gene: TRBV20-1
CDR3aa: CSARGGQLANYGYTF
CDR3nt: TGCAGTGCTAGAGGGGGGCAGTTAGCTAACTATGGCTACACCTTC

abundance: many
j_gene: TRBJ2-7
d_gene: TRBD1
v_gene: TRBV18
CDR3aa: CASSPSGTDWFRF
CDR3nt: TGTGCCAGCTCACCTTCAGGGACAGACTGGTTTCGCTTC

abundance: many
j_gene: TRBJ1-2
d_gene: NA
v_gene: TRBV18
CDR3aa: CASSPTQENGYGYTF
CDR3nt: TGTGCCAGCTCACCAACTCAGGAGAATGGATATGGCTACACCTTC

abundance: NA
j_gene: TRBJ1-5
d_gene: NA
v_gene: TRBV6-1
CDR3aa: CARSAVGSNQPQHF
CDR3nt: TGTGCCAGAAGTGCTGTGGGGAGCAATCAGCCCCAGCATTTT

abundance: NA
j_gene: TRBJ2-1
d_gene: TRBD2
v_gene: TRBV18
CDR3aa: CASSPRSGGGNEQFF
CDR3nt: TGTGCCAGCTCACCCCGCAGCGGGGGTGGCAATGAGCAGTTCTTC

abundance: NA
j_gene: TRBJ2-3
d_gene: NA
v_gene: TRBV29-1
CDR3aa: CSVEGKGGTDTQYF
CDR3nt: TGCAGCGTTGAAGGAAAGGGGGGCACAGATACGCAGTATTTT

abundance: few
j_gene: TRBJ2-3
d_gene: TRBD2
v_gene: TRBV5-1
CDR3aa: CASSSSGGGTDTQYF
CDR3nt: TGCGCCAGCAGTAGCAGCGGGGGAGGCACAGATACGCAGTATTTT

abundance: few
j_gene: TRBJ2-5
d_gene: TRBD2
v_gene: TRBV6-5
CDR3aa: CASSYSGWLAEGETQYF
CDR3nt: TGTGCCAGCAGTTACTCCGGCTGGCTAGCGGAGGGGGAGACCCAGTACTTC

abundance: few
j_gene: TRBJ2-1
d_gene: NA
v_gene: TRBV7-9
CDR3aa: CASSLTTGADEQFF
CDR3nt: TGTGCCAGCAGCTTAACCACGGGGGCGGATGAGCAGTTCTTC

abundance: many
j_gene: TRBJ1-1
d_gene: NA
v_gene: TRBV12-3/TRBV12-4
CDR3aa: CASTLRELGRLNTEAFF
CDR3nt: TGTGCCAGCACCCTCCGGGAACTGGGACGGTTGAACACTGAAGCTTTCTTT

abundance: many
j_gene: TRBJ2-1
d_gene: NA
v_gene: TRBV7-9
CDR3aa: CASSLSQEGQQFF
CDR3nt: TGTGCCAGCAGCTTATCACAGGAGGGCCAGCAGTTCTTC

abundance: few
j_gene: TRBJ2-3
d_gene: TRBD2
v_gene: TRBV7-6
CDR3aa: CASSPQTSGSDTQYF
CDR3nt: TGTGCCAGCAGCCCACAGACTAGCGGGTCGGATACGCAGTATTTT

abundance: many
j_gene: TRBJ2-1
d_gene: TRBD2
v_gene: TRBV27
CDR3aa: CASSVLAGGLVEQFF
CDR3nt: TGTGCCAGCAGTGTACTAGCGGGGGGGTTAGTCGAGCAGTTCTTC

abundance: few
j_gene: TRBJ2-5
d_gene: TRBD2
v_gene: TRBV4-1
CDR3aa: CASSPGTRQQETQYF
CDR3nt: TGCGCCAGCAGCCCCGGGACTAGGCAGCAAGAGACCCAGTACTTC

abundance: NA
j_gene: TRBJ2-3
d_gene: TRBD2
v_gene: TRBV9
CDR3aa: CASSVNSGVADTQYF
CDR3nt: TGTGCCAGCAGCGTCAACAGCGGGGTCGCAGATACGCAGTATTTT

abundance: NA
j_gene: TRBJ2-1
d_gene: NA
v_gene: TRBV20-1
CDR3aa: CSARGPGSYNEQFF
CDR3nt: TGCAGTGCTAGAGGCCCGGGGTCCTACAATGAGCAGTTCTTC

abundance: NA
j_gene: TRBJ2-5
d_gene: TRBD2
v_gene: TRBV20-1
CDR3aa: CSASASGRAEETQYF
CDR3nt: TGCAGTGCTAGCGCTAGCGGGAGGGCCGAGGAGACCCAGTACTTC

abundance: few
j_gene: TRBJ2-1
d_gene: TRBD2
v_gene: TRBV12-3/TRBV12-4
CDR3aa: CASSLIGTSGNNEQFF
CDR3nt: TGTGCCAGCAGCCTGATAGGGACTAGCGGGAACAATGAGCAGTTCTTC

abundance: NA
j_gene: TRBJ2-1
d_gene: NA
v_gene: TRBV3-1
CDR3aa: CASSQGTEQFF
CDR3nt: TGTGCCAGCAGCCAAGGGACAGAGCAGTTCTTC

abundance: NA
j_gene: TRBJ2-1
d_gene: NA
v_gene: TRBV9
CDR3aa: CASSVRGDEQFF
CDR3nt: TGTGCCAGCAGCGTAAGGGGAGATGAGCAGTTCTTC

abundance: NA
j_gene: TRBJ1-1
d_gene: NA
v_gene: TRBV28
CDR3aa: CASRHNKLDTEAFF
CDR3nt: TGTGCCAGCAGGCACAACAAACTGGACACTGAAGCTTTCTTT

abundance: few
j_gene: TRBJ1-1
d_gene: NA
v_gene: TRBV18
CDR3aa: CASTSLGDHTEAFF
CDR3nt: TGTGCCAGCACCTCCTTAGGGGACCACACTGAAGCTTTCTTT

abundance: NA
j_gene: TRBJ1-1
d_gene: TRBD1
v_gene: TRBV28
CDR3aa: CASTIGQGSEAFF
CDR3nt: TGTGCCAGCACCATCGGACAGGGCTCTGAAGCTTTCTTT

abundance: few
j_gene: TRBJ1-1
d_gene: TRBD1
v_gene: TRBV6-5
CDR3aa: CASSRQGTLNEAFF
CDR3nt: TGTGCCAGCAGCCGACAGGGGACACTTAATGAAGCTTTCTTT

abundance: few
j_gene: TRBJ2-7
d_gene: NA
v_gene: TRBV20-1
CDR3aa: CSARPLTETYEQYF
CDR3nt: TGCAGTGCTAGACCCTTGACAGAAACCTACGAGCAGTACTTC

abundance: NA
j_gene: TRBJ1-2
d_gene: NA
v_gene: TRBV5-1
CDR3aa: CASSPDTVNYGYTF
CDR3nt: TGCGCCAGCAGCCCGGACACAGTAAACTATGGCTACACCTTC

abundance: many
j_gene: TRBJ2-1
d_gene: NA
v_gene: TRBV27
CDR3aa: CASSSESGFLYNEQFF
CDR3nt: TGTGCCAGCAGTTCAGAGTCAGGGTTTCTTTACAATGAGCAGTTCTTC

abundance: NA
j_gene: TRBJ1-1
d_gene: NA
v_gene: TRBV6-6
CDR3aa: CASSSNLPGATEAFF
CDR3nt: TGTGCCAGCAGTTCCAACCTCCCAGGGGCTACTGAAGCTTTCTTT

abundance: few
j_gene: TRBJ2-5
d_gene: TRBD2
v_gene: TRBV5-1
CDR3aa: CASSPLAGAGETQYF
CDR3nt: TGCGCCAGCAGCCCACTAGCGGGGGCAGGAGAGACCCAGTACTTC

abundance: NA
j_gene: TRBJ2-5
d_gene: NA
v_gene: TRBV4-1
CDR3aa: CASSQALQETQYF
CDR3nt: TGCGCCAGCAGCCAAGCGCTCCAAGAGACCCAGTACTTC

abundance: NA
j_gene: TRBJ2-7
d_gene: NA
v_gene: TRBV7-2
CDR3aa: CASSLAPGSLYEQYF
CDR3nt: TGTGCCAGCAGCTTAGCGCCGGGCAGCCTCTACGAGCAGTACTTC

abundance: NA
j_gene: TRBJ1-2
d_gene: NA
v_gene: TRBV3-1
CDR3aa: CASSHQESYGYTF
CDR3nt: TGTGCCAGCAGCCATCAGGAGAGCTATGGCTACACCTTC